The source of this T cell receptor beta chain is a study of somatic mutations in cytotoxic T cells in rheumatoid arthritis. Measured with immunoSEQ multiplex PCR; TCRdb has only the in-frame clones, and not every one. The table has about 20,000 clones, about 83% seen once; the top ten hold over 13%. This CDR3 is 19 amino acids long. Looked up from germline, CDR1 is SGHVS and CDR2 is FQNEAQ. V lost 1 base, J lost 7 bases, and 19 bases stayed unmatched. This TCR derives from an adult with rheumatoid arthritis. The chain links TRBV7-8 to TRBJ2-3; 8 positions match TRBD2. The sample comprised CD8+ T cells sorted from blood. The CDR3 nucleotides read TGTGCCAGCAGCTTAGGGTTCGCGGGGGGCCTCCCTTGGAACTATACGCAGTATTTT. The encoded protein is CASSLGFAGGLPWNYTQYF.